This T cell receptor (beta chain) is from a study of cytomegalovirus exposure and HLA in healthy donors. Remarks on this clone: The antigen remains undetermined.

The CDR3 sequence is 15 residues long. Germline values: CDR1 SGHTA, CDR2 FQGNSA. Trimming removed 5 bases at V and 3 bases at J, with 14 bases between. General study points: The authors enumerated roughly 160 TCR beta chains as linked to cytomegalovirus. The classifier reportedly diagnosed cytomegalovirus status with high sensitivity and specificity.

Primers for the PCR totalled 60 Vbeta and 13 Jbeta. TCRdb's copy holds only in-frame clones and misses some; the assay was immunoSEQ multiplex PCR. The sample lists over 150,000 clones; 78% were seen once. The sample taken for sequencing was PBMCs. The chain couples TRBV7-2 to TRBJ1-3; weak D call: TRBD1 (6 bases). The TCR sequence derives from a woman aged 50 to 60 in good health and CMV-seropositive. The CDR3 bases are TGTGCCAGCAGCATACGGGGGGCAAGTGGAAACACCATATATTTT. Protein: CASSIRGASGNTIYF.